This T cell receptor (beta chain) originates from a study of human T cells and chemical hapten exposure. TCRdb called the RACE reads again in MiXCR, with one record for every CDR3 protein. The sample lists more than 70,000 distinct CDR3 sequences, about a tenth seen once, with approximately 0.99% in the top ten. Time point of the sample: patch test 3, about 24 weeks after DPC sensitization. Treatment in this sample: therapeutic diphenylcyclopropenone sensitization with weekly scalp DPC. CDR1 is MRHNA and CDR2 is SNTAGT in the germline V gene. This CDR3 has 14 amino acids. Trimming cost V 2 bases and J 6 bases; bases outside gene matches: 4.

The origin of this receptor is a woman in her thirties with alopecia areata. Some clones in this sample may be carry-over from other donors' samples. Material: whole blood, obtained in connection with sensitization to the hapten diphenylcyclopropenone (DPC). The chain couples TRBV6-4 to TRBJ2-1; the match to TRBD1 covers 7 bases. CDR3 nucleotides: TGTGCCAGCAGTGACAGGGGGCTTGGCAATGAGCAGTTCTTC. It translates to CASSDRGLGNEQFF.